These 26 T cell receptor beta chains originate from one sample sequenced in a study of cytomegalovirus exposure and HLA in healthy donors. PCR primers comprised 60 Vbeta and 13 Jbeta primers. Method: immunoSEQ multiplex PCR; TCRdb's copy keeps in-frame clones and lacks some. The repertoire holds over 65,000 clones, 78% seen once, with about 8.8% in the top ten. Sequencing was performed on PBMCs. The receptors derive from a man in his forties or fifties in good health and CMV-seronegative.

The V gene is TRBV19, the J gene TRBJ2-1, with 8 nucleotides matching TRBD1. Germline V gene sequence: CDR1 LNHDA, CDR2 SQIVND (reference sequence). This CDR3 comprises 15 residues. V was clipped by 5 bases and J by 6 bases; unmatched bases: 9. The CDR3 reads CASSDRGLGRNEQFF. The CDR3 DNA reads as TGTGCCAGTAGTGACAGGGGCCTGGGGCGCAATGAGCAGTTCTTC.

The chain carries TRBV5-1 and TRBJ2-3, with D possibly being TRBD2 (5 bases). Germline assignment: CDR1 SGHRS and CDR2 YFSETQ. The CDR3 sequence is 13 residues long. Trimming removed 4 bases from V and 5 bases from J, with 11 bases in between. The CDR3 loop is CASSLTREDTQYF. The DNA of the CDR3 is TGCGCCAGCAGCCTTACTAGGGAAGATACGCAGTATTTT.

The CDR3 DNA is TGTGCCAGCAGTAGACAGGGCTCCAATGAAAAACTGTTTTTT. Protein: CASSRQGSNEKLFF. The chain has TRBV6-6 and TRBJ1-4, with TRBD1 matching over 7 bases. The CDR3 spans 14 residues. Germline CDR1 reads MNHNY; CDR2 reads SVGAGI (reference sequence). V trimming: 5 bases; J trimming: 5 bases; junction bases outside the gene matches: 5.

The chain joins TRBV6-5 to TRBJ1-2, with 8 bases aligning to TRBD1. CDR1 is MNHEY, CDR2 SVGAGI, per germline. This CDR3 has 15 residues. V was clipped by 0 bases and J by 6 bases; unmatched bases: 6. The CDR3 DNA is TGTGCCAGCAGTTACTCGGGGCAGGGGGCGGATGGCTACACCTTC. Protein product: CASSYSGQGADGYTF.

V is TRBV6-5 and J is TRBJ1-1; 10 bases align to TRBD1. In germline, CDR1 is MNHEY, CDR2 SVGAGI. This CDR3 is built from 14 residues. The ends lost 6 bases at V and 5 bases at J; junction bases unmatched: 6. As DNA, the CDR3 is TGTGCCAGCAGAGGGGACAGGGGAAGGACTGAAGCTTTCTTT. Amino acid sequence: CASRGDRGRTEAFF.

This clone was counted only a few times. This chain uses TRBV4-1 with TRBJ1-1; 12 bases are a match to TRBD1. Germline loops: CDR1 MGHRA, CDR2 YSYEKL. J lost 4 bases, V lost 3 bases, and 6 bases had no gene match. CDR3 size: 16 residues. In nucleotides, the CDR3 is TGCGCCAGCAGCCAGGGGACAGGGGGCGCGGCCACTGAAGCTTTCTTT. It translates to CASSQGTGGAATEAFF.

This sequence joins TRBV5-6 and TRBJ1-1, with D possibly TRBD1 on 5 matching bases. Trimming took off 4 bases at V and 6 bases at J, with 16 bases between the two ends. The CDR3 totals 14 residues. Looked up from germline, CDR1 is SGHDT and CDR2 is YYEEEE. CDR3 DNA sequence: TGTGCCAGCAGCCCCTACGGGGGGTTCGCTGAAGCTTTCTTT. Translation gives CASSPYGGFAEAFF.

The table lists this clone with a few counts. This chain joins TRBV28 and TRBJ1-1; 8 bases align to TRBD1. CDR3 length equals 14 residues. The V gene end was trimmed by 6 bases and the J gene end by 5 bases; junction bases not matched to a gene: 8. Germline V CDR1 and CDR2: MDHEN, SYDVKM. The chain's CDR3 is CASRPGQGSTEAFF. The CDR3 DNA is TGTGCCAGCAGACCTGGACAGGGCTCGACTGAAGCTTTCTTT.

V and J are TRBV6-5 and TRBJ2-6; the D is unclear. The CDR3 contains 16 residues. CDR1 is MNHEY and CDR2 is SVGAGI in the germline V gene. V dropped 2 bases and J dropped 4 bases, with 12 bases sitting between them. CDR3: CASSYTITRGANVLTF. The CDR3 nucleotides are TGTGCCAGCAGTTACACCATCACTCGGGGGGCCAACGTCCTGACTTTC.

The rearrangement uses TRBV2 and TRBJ2-5; D is undetermined. Germline V lookup: CDR1 SNHLY, CDR2 FYNNEI. V was shortened by 5 bases and J by 4 bases, with 5 bases between the two germline ends. This CDR3 contains 11 residues. In DNA, the CDR3 is TGTGCCAGCAGTCCCGGAGAGACCCAGTACTTC. Translating gives CASSPGETQYF.

This chain connects TRBV6-1 to TRBJ1-6; 9 bases fit TRBD1. The germline V gene has CDR1 MNHNS and CDR2 SASEGT. CDR3 length equals 17 residues. V was clipped by 4 bases and J by 8 bases; unmatched bases: 12. This CDR3 is CASSGRQRRQGDSPLHF. The CDR3 nucleotides are TGTGCCAGCAGTGGCCGGCAAAGGAGACAGGGGGATTCACCCCTCCACTTT.

V usage is TRBV5-6 and J usage is TRBJ2-2; unclear D gene. In germline, CDR1 is SGHDT, CDR2 YYEEEE. Trimming took 0 bases from V and 1 from J, leaving 7 bases between them. The CDR3 covers 15 residues. For the CDR3, the DNA is TGTGCCAGCAGCTTGGCCGTCGGGAACACCGGGGAGCTGTTTTTT. Residues: CASSLAVGNTGELFF.

The chain employs TRBV18 and TRBJ2-1; 13 positions match TRBD2. J lost 10 bases, V lost 3 bases, and 3 bases had no gene match. The length of the CDR3 is 14 residues. The germline gives CDR1 KGHSH, CDR2 LQKENI. This chain's CDR3 is CASSPSTSGGEQFF. DNA of the CDR3: TGTGCCAGCTCACCCTCGACTAGCGGGGGGGAGCAGTTCTTC.

The CDR3 DNA sequence: TGTGCCAGCGTACTTAGGGGACAGGGCTACTCTGGGGCCAACGTCCTGACTTTC. Its translation: CASVLRGQGYSGANVLTF. V usage is TRBV2 and J usage is TRBJ2-6; 9 bases are shared with TRBD1. The CDR3 totals 18 residues. Trimming cost V 8 bases and J 0 bases; bases outside gene matches: 11. Germline V CDR1 and CDR2: SNHLY, FYNNEI.

A remark on this clone: Its ends do not fully match the called genes, so a read error is possible. This specimen includes other DNA sequences encoding the same CDR3. The rearrangement uses TRBV5-6 and TRBJ2-3, with 10 bases aligning to TRBD2. Per the germline V gene, CDR1 is SGHDT and CDR2 is YYEEEE. The CDR3 length is 14 residues. This CDR3 reads CASSSSGSTDTQYF. Here the CDR3 DNA reads TGTGCCAGCAGCTCTAGCGGGAGCACGGATACGCAGTATTTT.

This rearrangement joins TRBV6-6 to TRBJ1-1; 11 nucleotides agree with TRBD1. CDR1 and CDR2 (germline): MNHNY, SVGAGI (reference sequence). This CDR3 has 15 residues. The ends lost 6 bases at V and 3 bases at J; junction bases unmatched: 6. The CDR3 reads CASRGQGAGDTEAFF. The CDR3 DNA sequence: TGTGCCAGCAGAGGACAGGGGGCGGGGGACACTGAAGCTTTCTTT.

In this sample, this clone turned up a few times. V is TRBV18 and J is TRBJ2-1; 7 nucleotides match TRBD1. The CDR3 runs 15 residues. Germline-derived CDR1 and CDR2 are KGHSH and LQKENI. Germline trimming cut 4 bases from V and 8 bases from J; bases unmatched to any gene: 11. CDR3 protein: CASSRDSPPEHEQFF. DNA of the CDR3: TGTGCCAGCTCACGGGACAGTCCGCCCGAACATGAGCAGTTCTTC.

The sample holds a few counts of this clone. The chain employs TRBV2 and TRBJ2-1; a weak D match, TRBD2 (6 bases). CDR1 is SNHLY, CDR2 FYNNEI, per germline. V gave up 0 bases and J gave up 6 bases, with 9 bases separating them. The CDR3 loop spans 14 amino acids. CDR3 region: CASSEAEGRNEQFF. The DNA of the CDR3 is TGTGCCAGCAGTGAAGCGGAGGGCCGCAATGAGCAGTTCTTC.

The chain combines TRBV5-1 with TRBJ2-1, with D perhaps TRBD2 (6 bases). Trimming shortened V by 4 bases and J by 8 bases, and 16 bases separated the two germline ends. The length of the CDR3 is 14 residues. Germline CDR1 SGHRS, CDR2 YFSETQ. DNA for the CDR3: TGCGCCAGCAGCCCGTTAAGACGGGAGTATGAGCAGTTCTTC. Amino acids: CASSPLRREYEQFF.

This clone was recorded a few times. Here the CDR3 reads CASHGGASSGNTIYF. Written as DNA, the CDR3 is TGTGCCAGTCACGGCGGTGCTAGCTCTGGAAACACCATATATTTT. This chain links TRBV19 with TRBJ1-3; no reliable D call. Germline V gene lookup returns CDR1 LNHDA and CDR2 SQIVND (reference sequence). The V end lost 8 bases, the J end lost 0 bases, and 14 bases lay between the germline ends. The CDR3 sequence is 15 residues long. Supplemented by reference TRBV19 and TRBJ1-3, the full variable domain reads DGGITQSPKYLFRKEGQNVTLSCEQNLNHDAMYWYRQDPGQGLRLIYYSQIVNDFQKGDIAEGYSVSREKKESFPLTVTSAQKNPTAFYLCASHGGASSGNTIYFGEGSWLTVV.

The gene calls are TRBV5-1 and TRBJ1-2, with a weak D call TRBD1 (6 bases). Trimming removed 0 bases at V and 4 bases at J, with 13 bases between. The CDR3 extends over 15 amino acids. Germline CDR1 is SGHRS and CDR2 is YFSETQ. The CDR3 spells CASSLEDRKIYGYTF. For the CDR3, the DNA is TGCGCCAGCAGCTTGGAAGACAGGAAGATCTATGGCTACACCTTC.

The V gene is TRBV7-9, the J gene TRBJ2-5; TRBD2 matches 12 bases. The CDR3 runs 14 residues. Germline lookup yields CDR1 SEHNR and CDR2 FQNEAQ (reference sequence). V trimming: 5 bases; J trimming: 4 bases; junction bases outside the gene matches: 2. This CDR3 reads CASSQTSGGETQYF. The CDR3 region has the DNA TGTGCCAGCAGCCAGACTAGCGGGGGAGAGACCCAGTACTTC.

The V call is TRBV6-1, the J call TRBJ2-7; 7 positions match TRBD1. Germline V lookup: CDR1 MNHNS, CDR2 SASEGT. The CDR3 is 14 residues long. J gave up 6 bases and V 4 bases, and 9 bases lay outside the gene matches. As DNA, the CDR3 is TGTGCCAGCAGTGCCTTGACAGGGCAGAGCGAGCAGTACTTC. It translates to CASSALTGQSEQYF.

The rearrangement uses TRBV7-8 and TRBJ1-2; TRBD1 might be the D (5 bases). The CDR3 is made up of 14 amino acids. V dropped 1 base and J dropped 3 bases, with 9 bases sitting between them. Germline V gene lookup returns CDR1 SGHVS and CDR2 FQNEAQ. CDR3 protein: CASSLGGEDYGYTF. The CDR3 nucleotides read TGTGCCAGCAGCTTAGGGGGGGAGGACTATGGCTACACCTTC.

This rearrangement joins TRBV28 to TRBJ1-1, with D tentatively TRBD1 (6 bases). Trimming pared 3 bases from V and 7 bases from J, leaving 9 bases between. Germline CDR1 reads MDHEN; CDR2 reads SYDVKM. CDR3 size: 12 residues. The CDR3 DNA reads as TGTGCCAGCAGTTTCCTCAGGGGTGAAGCTTTCTTT. It codes for CASSFLRGEAFF.

V and J are TRBV25-1 and TRBJ2-1, with 11 bases matching TRBD2. The germline gives CDR1 MGHDK, CDR2 SYGVNS. V was pared by 4 bases and J by 5 bases, with 1 base of the junction left unmatched. The CDR3 contains 14 residues. The CDR3 loop is CASSGGLADNEQFF. The CDR3 DNA sequence: TGTGCCAGCAGTGGGGGACTAGCGGACAATGAGCAGTTCTTC. Together with reference TRBV25-1 and TRBJ2-1, the CDR3 gives the full variable domain: EADIYQTPRYLVIGTGKKITLECSQTMGHDKMYWYQQDPGMELHLIHYSYGVNSTEKGDLSSESTVSRIRTEHFPLTLESARPSHTSQYLCASSGGLADNEQFFGPGTRLTVL.